The clone carrying this T cell receptor beta chain was seen at least ten times. TCRbeta library construction was performed incorporating unique molecular identifiers. Each CDR3 protein is one row after TCRdb ran MiXCR on the PCR reads. The sample has some 200,000 distinct CDR3 sequences; roughly 15% are singletons. The data were obtained in a study of T-cell reconstitution after alpha-beta-depleted transplantation in children. The source is a human donor who donated a stem cell graft to a child with acute lymphoblastic leukemia. Material: PBMCs from the stem cell graft donor, obtained from the stem cell graft.

The CDR3 DNA is TGTGCCAGCAGTTTAGGAACCGACAGGGTTCTGGGCAATCAGCCCCAGCATTTT. It is translated as CASSLGTDRVLGNQPQHF. J is TRBJ1-5 and V is TRBV6-2 or TRBV6-3; 7 bases match TRBD1. Germline V gene sequence: CDR1 MNHEY, CDR2 SVGEGT. V lost 4 bases to trimming and J lost 2 bases; unmatched junction nucleotides: 14. The CDR3 covers 18 residues.